A single sample is the source of the 14 T cell receptor beta chains below, sequenced in a study of blood T cell repertoires in COVID-19. Assay used: immunoSEQ multiplex PCR; TCRdb lists only in-frame clones, some missing. The sample has over 250,000 clones, roughly 85% seen once. The sequenced sample was peripheral blood. These receptors came from a man in his fifties or sixties with active or convalescent COVID-19.

The rearrangement uses TRBV19 and TRBJ2-3; the D is unclear. The V gene's germline CDR1 is LNHDA and CDR2 SQIVND (reference sequence). V lost 3 bases, J lost 2 bases, and 6 bases lay in between. This CDR3 has 13 amino acids. CDR3 sequence (DNA): TGTGCCAGTAGTATGGGCCACACAGATACGCAGTATTTT. It codes for CASSMGHTDTQYF.

The chain combines TRBV28 with TRBJ1-5; possible D gene TRBD1, 5 bases. V was trimmed by 2 bases and J by 4 bases, leaving 12 bases between them. Per germline, CDR1 MDHEN and CDR2 SYDVKM. CDR3 length: 15 amino acids. CDR3 residues: CASSLMAGRNQPQHF. The DNA of the CDR3 is TGTGCCAGCAGTTTAATGGCAGGGAGGAATCAGCCCCAGCATTTT.

The chain has TRBV19 and TRBJ1-3; D not resolved. The CDR3 has 14 amino acids. V dropped 4 bases and J dropped 2 bases, with 9 bases sitting between them. Germline V gene lookup returns CDR1 LNHDA and CDR2 SQIVND (reference sequence). CDR3 bases: TGTGCCAGTAGTAGGCAACAGCCTGGAAACACCATATATTTT. Its protein is CASSRQQPGNTIYF.

CDR3 DNA sequence: TGTGCCAGCAGCCAGGGCGGGACAGGGAGAAGGTATGGCTACACCTTC. This encodes CASSQGGTGRRYGYTF. J is TRBJ1-2 and V is TRBV14; 9 nucleotides align to TRBD1. The germline V gene encodes CDR1 SGHDN and CDR2 FVKESK. The J segment lost 5 bases and the V segment lost 3 bases, leaving 10 bases of the junction unmatched. The CDR3 spans 16 residues.

V and J are TRBV29-1 and TRBJ1-5; D might be TRBD1 (5 bases). Germline CDR1 SQVTM, CDR2 ANQGSEA. The CDR3 has 13 residues. Trimming took off 8 bases at V and 6 bases at J, with 17 bases between the two ends. In nucleotides, the CDR3 is TGCAGCATCTCTGGGGGGACTGGTCAGCCCCAGCATTTT. Amino acids: CSISGGTGQPQHF.

The rearrangement uses TRBV18 and TRBJ2-2; TRBD1 agrees at 7 bases. Germline V gives CDR1 KGHSH, CDR2 LQKENI. The trim removed 5 bases at V and 1 base at J, leaving 10 bases unmatched. This CDR3 has 17 residues. CDR3 loop: CASSSTGARLNTGELFF. The CDR3 DNA is TGTGCCAGCTCATCAACAGGGGCGCGCTTGAACACCGGGGAGCTGTTTTTT.

The chain couples TRBV11-2 to TRBJ2-3, with D possibly matching TRBD1 (5 bases). V was cut by 4 bases and J by 6 bases, with 14 bases left in between. This CDR3 has 14 amino acids. The germline V gene encodes CDR1 SGHAT and CDR2 FQNNGV. The CDR3 here is CASSSTQGWDTQYF. CDR3 nucleotide sequence: TGTGCCAGCAGCTCCACTCAGGGCTGGGATACGCAGTATTTT.

CDR3 in amino acids: CASSDGVNYGYTF. DNA for the CDR3: TGTGCCAGCAGTGACGGGGTCAACTATGGCTACACCTTC. The gene calls are TRBV2 and TRBJ1-2; no clear D. Deletions cut 3 bases from V and 2 bases from J, with 7 bases between. Germline V gene data show CDR1 as SNHLY and CDR2 as FYNNEI. The CDR3 has 13 residues.

This chain joins TRBV27 and TRBJ1-6, with 8 nucleotides matching TRBD1. This CDR3 is 15 amino acids long. With 2 bases clipped from V and 7 bases from J, the junction kept 4 bases outside the gene matches. The germline V gene encodes CDR1 MNHEY and CDR2 SMNVEV (reference sequence). CDR3 amino acids: CASSLDRGRNSPLHF. CDR3 coding DNA: TGTGCCAGCAGTTTAGACAGGGGCCGGAATTCACCCCTCCACTTT.

The chain employs TRBV19 and TRBJ1-5, with 9 nucleotides matching TRBD1. Germline assignment: CDR1 LNHDA and CDR2 SQIVND (reference sequence). The CDR3 sequence is 16 residues long. Losses at the gene ends were 7 bases for V and 0 bases for J; bases not matched to a gene: 7. CDR3 sequence reads: CASTLGTGISNQPQHF. As DNA, the CDR3 is TGTGCCAGTACCCTAGGGACAGGGATTAGCAATCAGCCCCAGCATTTT.

The gene calls are TRBV5-1 and TRBJ2-7; 8 nucleotides match TRBD1. Trimming cost V 4 bases and J 4 bases; bases outside gene matches: 13. CDR1 is SGHRS and CDR2 is YFSETQ in the germline V gene. The CDR3 totals 16 residues. Here the CDR3 reads CASSPTGGQGKYEQYF. The CDR3 nucleotides read TGCGCCAGCAGCCCCACCGGAGGACAGGGAAAGTACGAGCAGTACTTC.

V is TRBV5-5 and J is TRBJ2-2, with D uncertain. Germline values: CDR1 SGHKS, CDR2 YYEKEE (reference sequence). The germline V and J ends were trimmed by 2 bases and 6 bases, with 5 bases remaining between them. CDR3 length: 12 amino acids. The CDR3 region has the DNA TGTGCCAGCAGCTTTTATGCCGGGGAGCTGTTTTTT. Translated: CASSFYAGELFF.

The chain has TRBV11-3 and TRBJ2-2; 13 bases fit TRBD2. CDR3 length equals 16 residues. Germline trimming cut 6 bases from V and 5 bases from J; bases unmatched to any gene: 6. The germline V gene has CDR1 SGHNT and CDR2 YENEEA. Written as DNA, the CDR3 is TGTGCCAGCAGGAAAGGGGGACTAGCGGGAACCGGGGAGCTGTTTTTT. It codes for CASRKGGLAGTGELFF.

CDR3 sequence reads: CASSPGTGGMAQYF. CDR3 DNA: TGCGCCAGCAGCCCGGGGACAGGGGGGATGGCCCAGTACTTC. The chain combines TRBV5-1 with TRBJ2-5; 11 nucleotides line up with TRBD1. Germline CDR1 SGHRS, CDR2 YFSETQ. The CDR3 runs to 14 residues. Trimming at V came to 4 bases and at J to 9 bases, leaving 8 bases not matched to a gene. Supplemented by reference TRBV5-1 and TRBJ2-5, the full variable domain reads KAGVTQTPRYLIKTRGQQVTLSCSPISGHRSVSWYQQTPGQGLQFLFEYFSETQRNKGNFPGRFSGRQFSNSRSEMNVSTLELGDSALYLCASSPGTGGMAQYFGPGTRLLVL.